The rows below give T cell receptor beta chains drawn from one sample of a study of blood T cell repertoires in COVID-19. Clones were sequenced by immunoSEQ multiplex PCR, and TCRdb holds only the in-frame ones, with some missing. This table has about 340,000 clones, 86% appearing once. Sequencing input: peripheral blood. The receptors shown here come from a woman aged 55-75 years with COVID-19, enrolled during active disease. CDR3s include the opening cysteine and the closing phenylalanine or tryptophan. Fields, in order: V gene, J gene, clone size, D gene, CDR3 protein, CDR3 DNA. The D gene is left open where the match is weak. The listing skips clone size in some rows; elsewhere it reads once, few, many or a size class.

>TRBV3-1/TRBV3-2|TRBJ2-3|.|TRBD2
CASSQSSGGQTDTQYF
TGTGCCAGCAGCCAATCCAGCGGGGGTCAAACAGATACGCAGTATTTT
>TRBV25-1|TRBJ1-2|.|TRBD1
CASSPGQGGLAPVYGYTF
TGTGCCAGCAGTCCCGGACAGGGCGGCCTTGCTCCCGTCTATGGCTACACCTTC
>TRBV4-1|TRBJ2-3|.|TRBD1
CASSQDGTGGFTDTQYF
TGCGCCAGCAGCCAAGATGGAACAGGGGGCTTCACAGATACGCAGTATTTT
>TRBV18|TRBJ1-5|.|TRBD1
CASSPSGTGGNQPQHF
TGTGCCAGCTCACCCTCCGGGACAGGGGGAAATCAGCCCCAGCATTTT
>TRBV7-3|TRBJ2-2|.|.
CASSLLGSTNTGELFF
TGTGCCAGCAGCTTATTGGGCAGTACGAACACCGGGGAGCTGTTTTTT
>TRBV2|TRBJ2-4|.|.
CASSAQFLAKNIQYF
TGTGCCAGCAGTGCCCAGTTCCTAGCCAAAAACATTCAGTACTTC
>TRBV6-5|TRBJ1-1|.|.
CASSTAGGVGTEAFF
TGTGCCAGCAGCACGGCGGGGGGCGTAGGGACTGAAGCTTTCTTT
>TRBV6-5|TRBJ1-2|.|TRBD1
CASNLGQGAGGYTF
TGTGCCAGCAACTTAGGACAGGGGGCTGGTGGCTACACCTTC
>TRBV3-1/TRBV3-2|TRBJ2-1|.|TRBD2
CASSQVGAGEQFF
TGTGCCAGCAGCCAAGTTGGAGCGGGGGAGCAGTTCTTC
>TRBV29-1|TRBJ2-1|.|TRBD2
CSVPSGGLYNEQFF
TGCAGCGTCCCTAGCGGGGGTTTGTACAATGAGCAGTTCTTC
>TRBV5-1|TRBJ1-1|.|TRBD1
CASSRWTGKNTEAFF
TGCGCCAGCAGCCGATGGACAGGCAAGAACACTGAAGCTTTCTTT
>TRBV5-1|TRBJ2-5|few|.
CASSTTGVQETQYF
TGCGCCAGCAGCACGACAGGTGTTCAAGAGACCCAGTACTTC
>TRBV7-3|TRBJ1-1|.|.
CASSRTGGNTEAFF
TGTGCCAGCAGTAGGACCGGGGGGAACACTGAAGCTTTCTTT
>TRBV5-1|TRBJ2-6|.|.
CASSTSGSGANVLTF
TGCGCCAGCAGCACCTCCGGCTCTGGGGCCAACGTCCTGACTTTC
>TRBV3-1/TRBV3-2|TRBJ1-2|.|.
CASSSTGIYGYTF
TGTGCCAGCAGCAGTACAGGGATCTATGGCTACACCTTC
>TRBV6-5|TRBJ1-1|.|.
CASSRGIEAFF
TGTGCCAGCAGTCGGGGGATTGAAGCTTTCTTT
>TRBV5-1|TRBJ2-5|.|TRBD2
CASSLVAGGQETQYF
TGCGCCAGCAGCTTGGTTGCGGGGGGGCAAGAGACCCAGTACTTC
>TRBV7-8|TRBJ2-6|.|.
CATHTGANVLTF
TGTGCCACCCACACAGGGGCCAACGTCCTGACTTTC
>TRBV2|TRBJ2-5|once|.
CASSEDYETQYF
TGTGCCAGCAGTGAAGACTATGAGACCCAGTACTTC
>TRBV2|TRBJ2-7|.|TRBD1
CASRLTGPLIHPTYEQYF
TGTGCCAGCAGGCTGACAGGGCCCCTGATCCACCCTACCTACGAGCAGTACTTC
>TRBV5-1|TRBJ2-1|.|.
CASSWEPGSSYNEQFF
TGCGCCAGCAGCTGGGAGCCGGGGAGCTCCTACAATGAGCAGTTCTTC
>TRBV10-3|TRBJ2-6|once|.
CAIRTGSGANVLTF
TGTGCCATCAGAACAGGGTCTGGGGCCAACGTCCTGACTTTC
>TRBV7-3|TRBJ1-2|.|TRBD1
CASSQGQFDYTF
TGTGCCAGCAGCCAGGGACAGTTCGACTACACCTTC
>TRBV2|TRBJ1-1|.|TRBD1
CASILDRGVLAFF
TGTGCCAGCATATTAGACAGGGGAGTCTTAGCTTTCTTT
>TRBV6-5|TRBJ1-1|.|TRBD1
CASRVQGYGTEAFF
TGTGCCAGCAGAGTACAGGGGTACGGCACTGAAGCTTTCTTT
>TRBV9|TRBJ2-2|.|TRBD2
CASSAGGAFNTGELFF
TGTGCCAGCAGCGCCGGGGGGGCTTTCAACACCGGGGAGCTGTTTTTT
>TRBV25-1|TRBJ1-4|.|TRBD1
CASSDPGQGNEKLFF
TGTGCCAGCAGTGATCCCGGACAGGGGAATGAAAAACTGTTTTTT